Presented here are 23 T cell receptor beta chains from one specimen sequenced in a study of cytomegalovirus exposure and HLA in healthy donors (dated 2017 in TCRdb). The library was obtained by the immunoSEQ multiplex PCR assay. The multiplex PCR relied on a mix of 60 forward primers for TCR Vbeta segments and 13 reverse primers for TCR Jbeta segments. The clones in this table, taken by TCRdb from immuneACCESS, are in-frame only. Not every clone is retained; where verified, under half of the shortfall comes from an unresolved V gene, and the cause of the rest is unknown. The sample data list 90,000 to 100,000 clones, and about 81% of these were observed just once. The top ten constitute 1.4% of the sample. Sequenced input: PBMCs. The receptors here all came from a man aged 35-49 years in good health and CMV-seronegative.

The J gene is TRBJ2-5, the V gene TRBV29-1, with D unclear. In germline, CDR1 is SQVTM, CDR2 ANQGSEA. The germline V and J ends were trimmed by 8 bases and 0 bases, with 7 bases remaining between them. This CDR3 is built from 11 residues. CDR3 region: CSSKHQETQYF. The CDR3 DNA sequence: TGCAGCTCAAAGCACCAAGAGACCCAGTACTTC.

V usage is TRBV6-4 and J usage is TRBJ1-1; D unresolved. V was shortened by 4 bases and J by 4 bases, with 13 bases between the two germline ends. CDR1 and CDR2 (germline): MRHNA, SNTAGT. This CDR3 is 14 amino acids long. Written as DNA, the CDR3 is TGTGCCAGCAGTGTCGGGGAGAGTAGCACTGAAGCTTTCTTT. It translates to CASSVGESSTEAFF.

The chain joins TRBV10-3 to TRBJ1-3, with 8 bases matching TRBD1. The J segment lost 0 bases and the V segment lost 10 bases, leaving 8 bases of the junction unmatched. Germline-derived CDR1 and CDR2 are ENHRY and SYGVKD. CDR3 length: 15 residues. CDR3 bases: TGTGCCAGCGACAGGGGTTGGAGCTCTGGAAACACCATATATTTT. Its translation: CASDRGWSSGNTIYF.

The rearrangement joins TRBV18 to TRBJ2-1, with 10 bases lining up with TRBD2. With V trimmed by 0 bases and J by 1 base, 3 bases remained unmatched. This CDR3 has 17 residues. Germline values: CDR1 KGHSH, CDR2 LQKENI. The CDR3 DNA sequence: TGTGCCAGCTCACCACCAGCGGGGGGGCCTTCCTACAATGAGCAGTTCTTC. It translates to CASSPPAGGPSYNEQFF.

This clone was seen a single time. At one end, the junction sequence differs from germline, possibly due to a read error. The rearrangement joins TRBV9 to TRBJ2-7, with 9 bases lining up with TRBD1. There are 14 residues in the CDR3. Germline CDR1 SGDLS, CDR2 YYNGEE. Written as DNA, the CDR3 is TGTGCCAGCAGCGCGCGGGACAGGGTCTACGAGCGGTACTTC. This translates into CASSARDRVYERYF.

The chain recombines TRBV18 with TRBJ2-1; D not certain. Germline V CDR1 and CDR2: KGHSH, LQKENI. The CDR3 loop spans 13 amino acids. V was shortened by 3 bases and J by 10 bases, with 13 bases between the two germline ends. CDR3 residues: CASSPPESSEQFF. As DNA, the CDR3 is TGTGCCAGCTCACCCCCGGAGAGTAGCGAGCAGTTCTTC. The variable domain in full, completed from reference TRBV18 and TRBJ2-1, reads NAGVMQNPRHLVRRRGQEARLRCSPMKGHSHVYWYRQLPEEGLKFMVYLQKENIIDESGMPKERFSAEFPKEGPSILRIQQVVRGDSAAYFCASSPPESSEQFFGPGTRLTVL.

The chain employs TRBV19 and TRBJ1-1, with 10 bases identical to TRBD1. The germline CDR1 and CDR2 sequences are LNHDA and SQIVND (reference sequence). Losses at the gene ends were 8 bases for V and 0 bases for J; bases not matched to a gene: 6. The length of the CDR3 is 15 residues. The CDR3 DNA reads TGTGCCAGTTCACGACAGGGGGCTTTGAACACTGAAGCTTTCTTT. This gives the protein CASSRQGALNTEAFF.

This chain uses TRBV27 with TRBJ1-1; the D gene is possibly TRBD1 (6 bases). Trimming cost V 5 bases and J 5 bases, with 6 bases left between them. CDR3 length equals 11 residues. CDR1 MNHEY and CDR2 SMNVEV come from the germline V gene (reference sequence). The CDR3 spells CASSRGTEAFF. The CDR3 DNA reads as TGTGCCAGCAGTAGGGGGACTGAAGCTTTCTTT.

The J gene is TRBJ1-4, the V gene TRBV11-2; D is perhaps TRBD1 (6 bases). CDR1 and CDR2 from the germline V gene are SGHAT and FQNNGV. The CDR3 is 15 residues long. The ends were cut back, 5 bases at V and 4 bases at J, with 14 bases in the middle. The CDR3 nucleotides read TGTGCCAGCAGCCTATCCAGGGGCGGTAATGAAAAACTGTTTTTT. Translating gives CASSLSRGGNEKLFF. Looking up the rest from reference TRBV11-2 and TRBJ1-4 gives the full variable domain: EAGVAQSPRYKIIEKRQSVAFWCNPISGHATLYWYQQILGQGPKLLIQFQNNGVVDDSQLPKDRFSAERLKGVDSTLKIQPAKLEDSAVYLCASSLSRGGNEKLFFGSGTQLSVL.

As regards this clone: The junction shows a germline mismatch at one end, possibly a read error. This chain uses TRBV4-1 with TRBJ1-5, with 9 bases identical to TRBD1. The CDR3 has 14 residues. CDR1 MGHRA and CDR2 YSYEKL come from the germline V gene. In DNA form, the CDR3 reads TGCGCCAGCAGCCAAATGGGACAGGGACCTCCAGGGGATTTT. It is translated as CASSQMGQGPPGDF.

The chain has TRBV11-2 and TRBJ2-1; D is perhaps TRBD1 or TRBD2 (7 bases each). The length of the CDR3 is 15 residues. Trimming pared 5 bases from V and 4 bases from J, leaving 15 bases between. Germline V gives CDR1 SGHAT, CDR2 FQNNGV. The CDR3 DNA sequence: TGTGCCAGCAGCCTAGGGGGCGGGGGATACAATGAGCAGTTCTTC. Its translation: CASSLGGGGYNEQFF.

A single count supports this clone. The chain joins TRBV19 to TRBJ1-5; TRBD1 agrees at 8 bases. CDR1 is LNHDA and CDR2 is SQIVND in the germline V gene (reference sequence). This CDR3 spans 16 amino acids. The V and J ends lost 5 bases and 6 bases, in that order; junction bases with no gene match: 12. The CDR3 protein is CASSPMRRGLGQPQHF. CDR3 nucleotides: TGTGCCAGTAGTCCGATGCGCAGGGGGCTCGGTCAGCCCCAGCATTTT. Complete variable domain (other parts from reference TRBV19 and TRBJ1-5): DGGITQSPKYLFRKEGQNVTLSCEQNLNHDAMYWYRQDPGQGLRLIYYSQIVNDFQKGDIAEGYSVSREKKESFPLTVTSAQKNPTAFYLCASSPMRRGLGQPQHFGDGTRLSIL.

V and J are TRBV14 and TRBJ2-4; D may be TRBD1 (6 bases). Trimming left V 5 bases short and J 13 bases short, with 18 bases between. The germline CDR1 and CDR2 sequences are SGHDN and FVKESK. The CDR3 has 13 residues. CDR3: CASSKGDRQVQYF. CDR3 sequence (DNA): TGTGCCAGCAGCAAAGGAGACAGACAGGTGCAGTACTTC.

A few counts support this clone. V is TRBV5-1 and J is TRBJ2-5; 7 bases map to TRBD2. The CDR3 is made up of 16 amino acids. V shed 2 bases and J 0 bases; nucleotides not matched to a gene: 7. The germline V gene has CDR1 SGHRS and CDR2 YFSETQ. The CDR3 coding sequence is TGCGCCAGCAGCTTCCCCCCAGCGGGAAACCAAGAGACCCAGTACTTC. It encodes CASSFPPAGNQETQYF.

This chain joins TRBV7-9 and TRBJ1-4, with D hard to call. Germline CDR1 SEHNR, CDR2 FQNEAQ (reference sequence). The CDR3 is 14 residues long. V lost 0 bases to trimming and J lost 4 bases, with 6 bases between them. In DNA, the CDR3 is TGTGCCAGCAGCTTAGCTGGCGGTAATGAAAAACTGTTTTTT. Residues: CASSLAGGNEKLFF.

The J gene is TRBJ2-7, the V gene TRBV7-7, with 7 bases identical to TRBD1. V shed 5 bases and J 2 bases; nucleotides not matched to a gene: 3. This CDR3 has 13 amino acids. Germline V lookup: CDR1 SSHAT, CDR2 FNYEAQ (reference sequence). For the CDR3, the DNA is TGTGCCAGCAGCCGACAGGGTACCTACGAGCAGTACTTC. Translated: CASSRQGTYEQYF. The full variable domain, rest sourced from reference TRBV7-7 and TRBJ2-7, is GAGVSQSPRYKVTKRGQDVTLRCDPISSHATLYWYQQALGQGPEFLTYFNYEAQPDKSGLPSDRFSAERPEGSISTLTIQRTEQRDSAMYRCASSRQGTYEQYFGPGTRLTVT.

The chain couples TRBV6-5 to TRBJ2-7, with D tentatively TRBD1 (5 bases). The CDR3 runs 14 residues. CDR1 and CDR2 from the germline V gene are MNHEY and SVGAGI. Between the trimmed V and J ends, which lost 0 bases and 4 bases, there was a span of 10 bases. This CDR3 is CASSYSDIAYEQYF. For the CDR3, the DNA is TGTGCCAGCAGTTACTCGGACATAGCATACGAGCAGTACTTC.

The chain joins TRBV5-5 to TRBJ2-2, with D perhaps matching TRBD2 (5 bases). CDR3 size: 13 residues. Looked up from germline, CDR1 is SGHKS and CDR2 is YYEKEE (reference sequence). V was clipped by 2 bases and J by 6 bases, with 8 bases between them. CDR3: CASSLLGAGELFF. The CDR3 DNA reads as TGTGCCAGCAGCTTATTGGGAGCCGGGGAGCTGTTTTTT.

The chain carries TRBV30 and TRBJ1-5; TRBD1 agrees at 8 bases. The ends lost 4 bases at V and 3 bases at J; junction bases unmatched: 5. Looked up from germline, CDR1 is GTSNPN and CDR2 is SVGIG (reference sequence). The CDR3 is 14 amino acids. Here the CDR3 DNA reads TGTGCCTGGACCGACAGGGGTCCCAATCAGCCCCAGCATTTT. This codes for CAWTDRGPNQPQHF.

J is TRBJ1-2 and V is TRBV9, with D maybe TRBD1 (6 bases). V lost 6 bases and J lost 6, with 12 bases in between. The germline gives CDR1 SGDLS, CDR2 YYNGEE. The CDR3 has 12 amino acids. The CDR3 nucleotides are TGTGCCAGCACGAACAGGGATGATGGCTACACCTTC. Translating it yields CASTNRDDGYTF.

This CDR3 is CASSATSGGGNEQFF. In DNA form, the CDR3 reads TGTGCCAGCAGCGCCACTAGCGGGGGGGGGAATGAGCAGTTCTTC. The V and J genes are TRBV9 and TRBJ2-1; TRBD2 matches at 13 bases. V was pared by 3 bases and J by 7 bases, with 4 bases of the junction left unmatched. In germline, CDR1 is SGDLS, CDR2 YYNGEE. The CDR3 contains 15 residues. The full variable domain, with the rest looked up from reference TRBV9 and TRBJ2-1, is DSGVTQTPKHLITATGQRVTLRCSPRSGDLSVYWYQQSLDQGLQFLIQYYNGEERAKGNILERFSAQQFPDLHSELNLSSLELGDSALYFCASSATSGGGNEQFFGPGTRLTVL.

The genes are TRBV5-1 and TRBJ2-5; 11 bases fit TRBD1. V shed 4 bases and J 5 bases; nucleotides not matched to a gene: 1. This CDR3 has 13 residues. From germline, CDR1 is SGHRS and CDR2 YFSETQ. DNA of the CDR3: TGCGCCAGCAGCGGGGACAGGGGGGAGACCCAGTACTTC. Amino acids: CASSGDRGETQYF.

This chain connects TRBV6-1 to TRBJ1-6; TRBD1 aligns across 7 bases. The CDR3 has 15 residues. The V segment lost 6 bases and the J segment 4 bases; nucleotides outside the gene matches: 6. Germline V lookup: CDR1 MNHNS, CDR2 SASEGT. CDR3 region: CASSRDSLYNSPLHF. The CDR3 DNA is TGTGCCAGCAGCCGGGACAGTTTATATAATTCACCCCTCCACTTT.